The TCR beta chain under discussion was sequenced for a study of blood T cell repertoires in COVID-19. The overall study: Samples taken during acute and convalescent COVID-19 were collected in the United States, Italy and Spain. Sources were T cells, B-cell-depleted T cells, or PBMCs; the material itself was cDNA or gDNA.

Per the original methods: The authors estimated nucleated cell counts from reference gene primer amplification. Some clones are missing from TCRdb's copy, which holds only in-frame ones; the method was immunoSEQ multiplex PCR. That table furnishes V, J and clone size, whereas the DNA furnished D and trimming. In the table there are 60,000 to 90,000 clones, less than 85% of which are singletons. There are 14 residues in the CDR3. Unmatched junction bases numbered 6, after V lost 7 bases and J lost 0 bases. Germline V gene lookup returns CDR1 MDHEN and CDR2 SYDVKM. This clone turned up a few times. This sequence was found in a man aged 60 to 69 with acute or convalescent COVID-19. Input material: peripheral blood. The rearrangement links TRBV28 to TRBJ2-7, with 7 bases identical to TRBD2. CDR3 sequence reads: CASTSGGASYEQYF. Here the CDR3 DNA reads TGTGCCAGCACTTCGGGGGGTGCCTCCTACGAGCAGTACTTC.